This is a list of T cell receptor beta chains from one sample in a study of T cell repertoires in cytomegalovirus infection. TCRdb re-called the reads with MiXCR, one entry per CDR3 protein. The sample has a few hundred thousand distinct CDR3 sequences, about a sixth seen once; the top ten hold around 43%. Sequencing was done on a sample of CD8+ T cells from PBMCs. The source of these receptors is a human donor in good health (CMV status not recorded). Some clones in this sample may be carry-over from other donors' samples. CDR3s include the opening cysteine and the closing phenylalanine or tryptophan. The order of the fields is clone size, V gene, J gene, D gene, CDR3 protein, CDR3 DNA. D genes are given only for firm matches. Clone size is shown for a subset of rows, as once, few, many or a class of expanded clone.

>few|TRBV4-3|TRBJ1-5|NA
CASATGTNQPQHF
TGCGCCAGCGCCACAGGGACCAATCAGCCCCAGCATTTT
>few|TRBV15|TRBJ1-5|NA
CATSRDLGASQPQHF
TGTGCCACCAGCAGAGATCTGGGGGCGAGTCAGCCCCAGCATTTT
>few|TRBV4-1|TRBJ2-1|TRBD2
CASSQSMRTSGGNEQFF
TGTGCCAGCAGCCAATCGATGAGGACTAGCGGGGGAAATGAGCAGTTCTTC
>NA|TRBV5-1|TRBJ2-3|NA
CASSLEAHTDTQYF
TGCGCCAGCAGCTTGGAGGCGCACACAGATACGCAGTATTTT
>few|TRBV29-1|TRBJ1-1|TRBD1
CSVEERIPGQGRDTEAFF
TGCAGCGTTGAAGAAAGGATCCCGGGACAGGGGAGGGACACTGAAGCTTTCTTT
>many|TRBV7-2|TRBJ2-2|NA
CASRSTEGTGELFF
TGTGCCAGCAGATCGACAGAGGGAACCGGGGAGCTGTTTTTT
>NA|TRBV5-1|TRBJ2-2|NA
CASSLNDVGGFRDGELFF
TGCGCCAGCAGCTTGAATGATGTTGGGGGCTTCAGGGACGGGGAGCTGTTTTTT
>NA|TRBV7-8|TRBJ2-3|TRBD2
CASSLVEGLADTGGTDTQYF
TGTGCCAGCAGCTTAGTGGAGGGGCTAGCGGACACTGGCGGCACAGATACGCAGTATTTT
>NA|TRBV7-6|TRBJ2-1|TRBD2
CASSYRLAGGLNNEQFF
TGTGCCAGCAGCTATCGATTAGCGGGGGGGCTTAATAATGAGCAGTTCTTC
>NA|TRBV7-9|TRBJ2-1|NA
CASSLGLWTALYNEQFF
TGTGCCAGCAGCTTAGGACTTTGGACAGCCCTCTACAATGAGCAGTTCTTC
>many|TRBV7-2|TRBJ2-7|NA
CASSLYPNDYEQYF
TGTGCCAGCAGCTTATACCCTAACGATTACGAGCAGTACTTC
>many|TRBV7-2|TRBJ2-1|NA
CASSLPGATESYNEQFF
TGTGCCAGCAGCTTGCCTGGGGCTACCGAATCCTACAATGAGCAGTTCTTC
>many|TRBV19|TRBJ2-2|TRBD2
CASKRGLAGGLNTGELFF
TGTGCCAGTAAGCGGGGACTAGCGGGGGGCCTAAACACCGGGGAGCTGTTTTTT
>few|TRBV20-1|TRBJ1-4|NA
CSAESSSNEKLFF
TGCAGTGCAGAGAGCAGCTCTAATGAAAAACTGTTTTTT
>few|TRBV28|TRBJ2-5|NA
CASSTPPGGPQETQYF
TGTGCCAGCAGTACCCCCCCCGGGGGCCCACAAGAGACCCAGTACTTC
>few|TRBV5-1|TRBJ2-7|TRBD1
CASSLGQGTAYEQYF
TGCGCCAGCAGCCTGGGACAGGGGACAGCCTACGAGCAGTACTTC
>NA|TRBV6-6|TRBJ2-1|NA
CASSYPQGIPYNEQFF
TGTGCCAGCAGTTACCCGCAGGGGATTCCCTACAATGAGCAGTTCTTC
>once|TRBV6-5|TRBJ2-5|NA
CAIRTPEVETQYF
TGTGCCATCCGGACCCCGGAGGTAGAGACCCAGTACTTC
>many|TRBV20-1|TRBJ1-1|TRBD1
CSAREQGVYTEAFF
TGCAGTGCTAGAGAGCAGGGGGTTTACACTGAAGCTTTCTTT
>NA|TRBV20-1|TRBJ2-6|NA
CSARDRTEGDSGANVLTF
TGCAGTGCTAGAGATCGGACAGAAGGTGACTCTGGGGCCAACGTCCTGACTTTC
>many|TRBV6-2/TRBV6-3|TRBJ2-7|TRBD2
CASSYVGEGEQYF
TGTGCCAGCAGTTACGTCGGGGAGGGCGAGCAGTACTTC
>NA|TRBV12-3/TRBV12-4|TRBJ1-6|TRBD1
CASSLGQLSPLHF
TGTGCCAGCAGTTTGGGACAGTTATCACCCCTCCACTTT
>many|TRBV7-9|TRBJ2-1|TRBD2
CASSPTSGVSYNEQFF
TGTGCCAGCAGCCCTACTAGCGGGGTTTCCTACAATGAGCAGTTCTTC
>NA|TRBV5-6|TRBJ2-4|TRBD1
CASTLGNRGLNIQYF
TGTGCCAGCACCCTGGGGAACAGGGGTTTAAACATTCAGTACTTC
>NA|TRBV5-1|TRBJ1-1|NA
CASSLGNGGAGDEAFF
TGCGCCAGCAGCTTGGGGAATGGGGGCGCGGGAGATGAAGCTTTCTTT